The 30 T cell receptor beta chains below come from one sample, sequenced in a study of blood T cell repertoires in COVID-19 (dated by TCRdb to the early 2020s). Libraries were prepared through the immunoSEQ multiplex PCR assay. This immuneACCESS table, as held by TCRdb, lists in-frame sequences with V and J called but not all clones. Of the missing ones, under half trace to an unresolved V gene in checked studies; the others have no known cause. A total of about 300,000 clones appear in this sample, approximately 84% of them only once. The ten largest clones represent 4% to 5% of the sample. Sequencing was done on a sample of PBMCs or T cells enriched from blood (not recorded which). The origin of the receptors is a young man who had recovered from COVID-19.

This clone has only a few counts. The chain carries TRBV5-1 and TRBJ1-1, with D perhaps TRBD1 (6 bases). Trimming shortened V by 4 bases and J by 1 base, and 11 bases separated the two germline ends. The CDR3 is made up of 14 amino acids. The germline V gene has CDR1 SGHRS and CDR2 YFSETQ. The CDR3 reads CASSRGAGNTEAFF. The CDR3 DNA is TGCGCCAGCAGCCGGGGGGCTGGGAACACTGAAGCTTTCTTT.

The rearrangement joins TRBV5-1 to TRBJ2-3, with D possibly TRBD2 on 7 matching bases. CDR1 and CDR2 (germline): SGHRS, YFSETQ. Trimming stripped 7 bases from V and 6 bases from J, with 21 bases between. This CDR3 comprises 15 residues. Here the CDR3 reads CASGVGAGAQDTQYF. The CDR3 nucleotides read TGCGCCAGCGGGGTAGGGGCGGGGGCCCAGGATACGCAGTATTTT.

CDR3 nucleotides: TGCAGTGCTACTCCGGACAGGGGGCAGTTCTTC. This codes for CSATPDRGQFF. The chain recombines TRBV20-1 with TRBJ2-1; TRBD1 aligns across 9 bases. The V segment lost 4 bases and the J segment 12 bases; nucleotides outside the gene matches: 4. The CDR3 has 11 amino acids. CDR1 is DFQATT and CDR2 is SNEGSKA in the germline V gene (reference sequence).

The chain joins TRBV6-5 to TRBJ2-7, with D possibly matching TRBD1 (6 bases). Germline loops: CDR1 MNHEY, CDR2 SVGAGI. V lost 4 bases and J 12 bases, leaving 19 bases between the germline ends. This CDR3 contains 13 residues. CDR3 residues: CASSSGQFRGWYF. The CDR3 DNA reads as TGTGCCAGCAGTTCAGGACAGTTTCGAGGTTGGTACTTC.

The CDR3 protein is CASSGTSGYEQYF. In DNA form, the CDR3 reads TGTGCCAGCAGCGGGACTAGCGGCTACGAGCAGTACTTC. The V and J genes are TRBV6-2 or TRBV6-3 and TRBJ2-7; 11 bases line up with TRBD2. This CDR3 has 13 amino acids. V lost 6 bases, J lost 3 bases, and 1 base stayed unmatched. Germline-derived CDR1 and CDR2 are MNHEY and SVGEGT.

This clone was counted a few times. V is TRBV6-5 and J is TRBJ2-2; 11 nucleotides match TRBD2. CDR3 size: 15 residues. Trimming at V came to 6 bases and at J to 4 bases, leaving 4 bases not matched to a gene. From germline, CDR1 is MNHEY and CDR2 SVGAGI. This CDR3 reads CASRLSGGGTGELFF. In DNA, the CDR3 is TGTGCCAGCAGACTTAGCGGGGGGGGCACCGGGGAGCTGTTTTTT.

The CDR3 bases are TGTGCCAGCAGCTTGTATGGGACAGGTATACAGCCCCAGCATTTT. Translated: CASSLYGTGIQPQHF. The V call is TRBV5-6, the J call TRBJ1-5; 8 bases align to TRBD1. This CDR3 contains 15 residues. Germline-derived CDR1 and CDR2 are SGHDT and YYEEEE. Trimming took 1 base from V and 7 from J; bases not matched to a gene: 7. Full variable domain (outside the CDR3, taken from reference TRBV5-6 and TRBJ1-5): DAGVTQSPTHLIKTRGQQVTLRCSPKSGHDTVSWYQQALGQGPQFIFQYYEEEERQRGNFPDRFSGHQFPNYSSELNVNALLLGDSALYLCASSLYGTGIQPQHFGDGTRLSIL.

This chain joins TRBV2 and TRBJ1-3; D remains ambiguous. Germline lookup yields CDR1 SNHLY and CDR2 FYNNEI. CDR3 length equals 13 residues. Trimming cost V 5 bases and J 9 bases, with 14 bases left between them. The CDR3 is CASSISEGSTIYF. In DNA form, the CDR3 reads TGTGCCAGCAGTATAAGCGAGGGATCCACCATATATTTT. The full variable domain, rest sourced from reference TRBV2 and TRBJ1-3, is EPEVTQTPSHQVTQMGQEVILRCVPISNHLYFYWYRQILGQKVEFLVSFYNNEISEKSEIFDDQFSVERPDGSNFTLKIRSTKLEDSAMYFCASSISEGSTIYFGEGSWLTVV.

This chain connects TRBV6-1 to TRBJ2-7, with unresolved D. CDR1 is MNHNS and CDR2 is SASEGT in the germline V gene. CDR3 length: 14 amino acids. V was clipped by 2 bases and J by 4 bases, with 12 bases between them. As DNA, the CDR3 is TGTGCCAGCAGTGAACGGCTAGGCTGGTACGAGCAGTACTTC. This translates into CASSERLGWYEQYF.

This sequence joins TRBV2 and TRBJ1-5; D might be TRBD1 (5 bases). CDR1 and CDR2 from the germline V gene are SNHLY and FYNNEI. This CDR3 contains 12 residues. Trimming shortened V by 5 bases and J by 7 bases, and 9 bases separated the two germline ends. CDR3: CASSQGRQPQHF. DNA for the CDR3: TGTGCCAGCAGTCAGGGAAGGCAGCCCCAGCATTTT.

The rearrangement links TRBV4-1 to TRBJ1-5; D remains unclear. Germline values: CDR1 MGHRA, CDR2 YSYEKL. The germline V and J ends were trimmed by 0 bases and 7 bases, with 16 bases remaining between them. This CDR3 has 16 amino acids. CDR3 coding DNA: TGCGCCAGCAGCCAAGATTCCCCCCTGGGAGAGCAGCCCCAGCATTTT. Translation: CASSQDSPLGEQPQHF.

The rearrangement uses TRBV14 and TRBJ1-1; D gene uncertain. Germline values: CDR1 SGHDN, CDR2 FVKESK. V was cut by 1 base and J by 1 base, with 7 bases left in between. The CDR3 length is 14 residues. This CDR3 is CASSQGHWNTEAFF. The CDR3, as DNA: TGTGCCAGCAGCCAAGGACATTGGAACACTGAAGCTTTCTTT.

The CDR3 loop reads CASSQQGGSTEAFF. The DNA of the CDR3 is TGTGCCAGCAGCCAACAGGGGGGGAGCACTGAAGCTTTCTTT. The V gene is TRBV27, the J gene TRBJ1-1; 8 positions match TRBD1. The CDR3 contains 14 residues. The trim removed 6 bases at V and 4 bases at J, leaving 7 bases unmatched. CDR1 MNHEY and CDR2 SMNVEV come from the germline V gene (reference sequence).

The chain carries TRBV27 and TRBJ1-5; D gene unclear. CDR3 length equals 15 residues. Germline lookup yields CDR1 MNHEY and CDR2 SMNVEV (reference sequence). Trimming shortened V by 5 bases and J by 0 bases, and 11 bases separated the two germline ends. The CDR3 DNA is TGTGCCAGCAGTCCGGGGAGGTATAGCAATCAGCCCCAGCATTTT. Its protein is CASSPGRYSNQPQHF.

CDR3 DNA: TGTGCCAGCATTCCGGGAGTGATACCCTACGAGCAGTACTTC. Translation gives CASIPGVIPYEQYF. The gene calls are TRBV2 and TRBJ2-7; D might be TRBD2 (6 bases). The CDR3 is 14 amino acids. Germline values: CDR1 SNHLY, CDR2 FYNNEI. With 7 bases removed from V and 2 bases from J, the gap between germline ends came to 15 bases.

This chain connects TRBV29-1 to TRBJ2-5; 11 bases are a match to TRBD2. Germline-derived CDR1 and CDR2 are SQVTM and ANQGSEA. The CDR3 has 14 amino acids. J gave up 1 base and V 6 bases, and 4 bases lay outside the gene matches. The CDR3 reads CSVAGTSGQETQYF. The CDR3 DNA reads TGCAGCGTAGCCGGGACTAGCGGCCAAGAGACCCAGTACTTC.

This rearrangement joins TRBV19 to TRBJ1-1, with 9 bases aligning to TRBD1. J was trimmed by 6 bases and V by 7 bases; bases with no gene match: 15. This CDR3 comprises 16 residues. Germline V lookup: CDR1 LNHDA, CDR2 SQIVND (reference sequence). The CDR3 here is CASNRLRQGEGSEAFF. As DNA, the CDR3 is TGTGCCAGTAACCGATTAAGACAGGGGGAGGGATCTGAAGCTTTCTTT.

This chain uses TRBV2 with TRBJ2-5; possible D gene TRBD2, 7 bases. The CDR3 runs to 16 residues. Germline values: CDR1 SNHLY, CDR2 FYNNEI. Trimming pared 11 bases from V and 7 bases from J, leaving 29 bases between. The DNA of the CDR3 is TGTGCCGGAAAGATTTTCGGGGGGCAGTACGGAGGGACCCAGTACTTC. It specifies CAGKIFGGQYGGTQYF.

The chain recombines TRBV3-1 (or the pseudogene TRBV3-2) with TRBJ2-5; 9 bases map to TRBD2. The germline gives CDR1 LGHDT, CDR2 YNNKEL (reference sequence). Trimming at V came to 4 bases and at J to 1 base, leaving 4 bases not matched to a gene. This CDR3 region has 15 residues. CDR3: CASSLTSGPQETQYF. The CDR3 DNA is TGTGCCAGCAGCCTTACTAGCGGGCCCCAAGAGACCCAGTACTTC.

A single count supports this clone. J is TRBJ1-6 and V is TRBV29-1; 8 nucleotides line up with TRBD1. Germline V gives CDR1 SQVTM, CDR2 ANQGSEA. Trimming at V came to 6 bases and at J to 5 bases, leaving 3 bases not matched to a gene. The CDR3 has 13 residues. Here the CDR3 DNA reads TGCAGCGTCAGGACAGGGCATAATTCACCCCTCCACTTT. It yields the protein CSVRTGHNSPLHF.

DNA for the CDR3: TGTGCCAGCAGCCCTACAGGTGCCCCTGGCGAGCAGTACTTC. Translated, it gives CASSPTGAPGEQYF. The chain uses TRBV5-5 and TRBJ2-7; a weak D match, TRBD1 (5 bases). Trimming took off 4 bases at V and 6 bases at J, with 17 bases between the two ends. Per germline, CDR1 SGHKS and CDR2 YYEKEE (reference sequence). The CDR3 loop spans 14 amino acids.

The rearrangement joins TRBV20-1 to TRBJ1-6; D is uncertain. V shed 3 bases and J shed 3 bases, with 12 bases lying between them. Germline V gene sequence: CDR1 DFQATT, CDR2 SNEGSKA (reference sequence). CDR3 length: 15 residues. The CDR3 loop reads CSASHRENYNSPLHF. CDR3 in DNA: TGCAGTGCTAGTCATAGAGAAAACTATAATTCACCCCTCCACTTT.

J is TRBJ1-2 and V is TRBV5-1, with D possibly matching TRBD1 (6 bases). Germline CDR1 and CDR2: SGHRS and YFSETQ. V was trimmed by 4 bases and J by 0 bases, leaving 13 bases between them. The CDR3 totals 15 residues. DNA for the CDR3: TGCGCCAGCAGCCCAGGGGACAACACTAACTATGGCTACACCTTC. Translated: CASSPGDNTNYGYTF.

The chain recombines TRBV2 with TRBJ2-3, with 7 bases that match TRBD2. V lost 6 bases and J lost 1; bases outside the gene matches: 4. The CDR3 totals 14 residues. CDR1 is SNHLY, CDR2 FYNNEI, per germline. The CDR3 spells CASRREGRTDTQYF. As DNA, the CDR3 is TGTGCCAGCAGGAGGGAGGGCCGCACAGATACGCAGTATTTT.

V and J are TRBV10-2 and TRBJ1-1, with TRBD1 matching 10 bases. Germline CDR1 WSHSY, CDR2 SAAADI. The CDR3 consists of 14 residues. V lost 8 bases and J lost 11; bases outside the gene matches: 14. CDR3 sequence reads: CASVNRDRGDVAFF. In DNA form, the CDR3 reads TGCGCCAGCGTCAACCGGGACAGGGGCGACGTGGCTTTCTTT.

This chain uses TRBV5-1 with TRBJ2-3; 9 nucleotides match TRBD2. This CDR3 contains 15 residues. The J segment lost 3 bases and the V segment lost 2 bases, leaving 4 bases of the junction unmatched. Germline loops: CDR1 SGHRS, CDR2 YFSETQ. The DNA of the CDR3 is TGCGCCAGCAGCTTCAACAGCGGGAGGACAGATACGCAGTATTTT. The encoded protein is CASSFNSGRTDTQYF. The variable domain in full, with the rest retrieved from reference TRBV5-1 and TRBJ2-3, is KAGVTQTPRYLIKTRGQQVTLSCSPISGHRSVSWYQQTPGQGLQFLFEYFSETQRNKGNFPGRFSGRQFSNSRSEMNVSTLELGDSALYLCASSFNSGRTDTQYFGPGTRLTVL.

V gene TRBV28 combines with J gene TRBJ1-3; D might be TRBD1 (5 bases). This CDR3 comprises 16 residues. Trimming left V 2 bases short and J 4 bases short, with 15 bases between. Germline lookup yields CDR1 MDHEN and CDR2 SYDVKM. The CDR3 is CASSLRLGAAGNTIYF. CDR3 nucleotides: TGTGCCAGCAGTTTACGTCTTGGGGCAGCAGGAAACACCATATATTTT.

The DNA of the CDR3 is TGCGCCAGCAACGCGGCAACCTCAGATACGCAGTATTTT. This sequence encodes CASNAATSDTQYF. V is TRBV10-2 and J is TRBJ2-3; D remains ambiguous. V dropped 7 bases and J dropped 4 bases, with 12 bases sitting between them. This CDR3 comprises 13 residues. Germline loops: CDR1 WSHSY, CDR2 SAAADI.

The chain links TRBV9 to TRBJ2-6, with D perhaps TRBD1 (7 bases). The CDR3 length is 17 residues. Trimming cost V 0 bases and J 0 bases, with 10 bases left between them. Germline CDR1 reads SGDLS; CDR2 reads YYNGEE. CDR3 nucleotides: TGTGCCAGCAGCGTAGGACAGGGACTCTCTGGGGCCAACGTCCTGACTTTC. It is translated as CASSVGQGLSGANVLTF. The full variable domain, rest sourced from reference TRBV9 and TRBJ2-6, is DSGVTQTPKHLITATGQRVTLRCSPRSGDLSVYWYQQSLDQGLQFLIQYYNGEERAKGNILERFSAQQFPDLHSELNLSSLELGDSALYFCASSVGQGLSGANVLTFGAGSRLTVL.

For the CDR3, the DNA is TGTGCCAGCAGTTACGAAGGACAGGGGGATAATGAGCAGTTCTTC. As protein: CASSYEGQGDNEQFF. J is TRBJ2-1 and V is TRBV6-5; 10 bases are shared with TRBD1. This CDR3 has 15 residues. CDR1 and CDR2 (germline): MNHEY, SVGAGI. J was trimmed by 7 bases and V by 2 bases; bases with no gene match: 5.